This TCR beta chain derives from a study of T cells in Graves' hyperthyroidism and ophthalmopathy. On the study more broadly: Any treatment followed the collection of peripheral blood at initial diagnosis.

Lactation, pregnancy, other autoimmune disease or uncontrolled infection excluded patients. Drawn at first hyperthyroidism diagnosis, the blood sample preceded any ophthalmopathy symptoms. The TCR beta CDR3 regions underwent amplification using RNA transcripts as the source. TCR CDR3 underwent first-round RT-PCR with the HTBI primer set. TCRdb re-called the multiplex PCR reads through MiXCR, storing one row per CDR3 protein. In the table there are more than 300,000 distinct CDR3 sequences, 17% of which are singletons. The V end was cut by 6 bases, the J end by 2 bases, with 18 bases between. The CDR3 spans 16 residues. The V gene's germline CDR1 is ENHRY and CDR2 SYGVKD. In its sample, this clonotype was seen many times.

The source of this sequence is a woman in her 30s with Graves' hyperthyroidism that later progressed to Graves' ophthalmopathy. The specimen was blood. V gene TRBV10-3 combines with J gene TRBJ2-3, with D perhaps matching TRBD1 (6 bases). The CDR3 region has the DNA TGTGCCATCAGCTACAGGGAAGGACCCTACACAGATACGCAGTATTTT. Amino acids: CAISYREGPYTDTQYF.